This entry lists 8 T cell receptor beta chains sequenced from one sample in a study of blood T cell repertoires in COVID-19. Sequencing used immunoSEQ multiplex PCR; TCRdb keeps in-frame clones, though not all of them. The repertoire holds roughly 140,000 clones, with under 90% as singletons. Sequencing was carried out using peripheral blood. These receptors all come from a man in his 60s with acute or convalescent COVID-19.

A few counts support this clone. This chain links TRBV3-1 (or the pseudogene TRBV3-2) with TRBJ2-1; 10 bases are a match to TRBD2. The V and J ends lost 5 bases and 7 bases, in that order; junction bases with no gene match: 11. The CDR3 extends over 16 amino acids. The germline CDR1 and CDR2 sequences are LGHDT and YNNKEL (reference sequence). The CDR3, as DNA: TGTGCCAGCAGCGCGCCTTTAGCGGGAGGAGGAAATGAGCAGTTCTTC. Translation gives CASSAPLAGGGNEQFF.

This chain uses TRBV24-1 with TRBJ2-1; 16 bases are shared with TRBD2. CDR1 is KGHDR and CDR2 is SFDVKD in the germline V gene. J was trimmed by 2 bases and V by 6 bases; bases with no gene match: 9. CDR3 length: 19 residues. CDR3: CATSKSGLAGGRAYNEQFF. CDR3 sequence (DNA): TGTGCCACCAGTAAGTCGGGACTAGCGGGAGGGCGGGCCTACAATGAGCAGTTCTTC.

The chain combines TRBV6-1 with TRBJ2-7; D is uncertain. Germline lookup yields CDR1 MNHNS and CDR2 SASEGT. V was pared by 2 bases and J by 5 bases, with 4 bases between. The CDR3 consists of 11 residues. The CDR3 DNA reads TGTGCCAGCAGTGAATTAAACGAGCAGTACTTC. It codes for CASSELNEQYF.

The chain carries TRBV4-1 and TRBJ2-3; TRBD2 might be the D (7 bases). The CDR3 has 16 residues. Germline CDR1 MGHRA, CDR2 YSYEKL. Trimming cost V 4 bases and J 3 bases, with 17 bases left between them. The CDR3 region is CASSRFRGAYTDTQYF. The CDR3 DNA reads as TGCGCCAGCAGCCGATTTCGGGGGGCTTATACAGATACGCAGTATTTT.

The chain is built from TRBV6-2 or TRBV6-3 and TRBJ1-2, with unresolved D. The V and J ends lost 2 bases and 4 bases respectively, with 11 bases between them. The CDR3 sequence is 14 residues long. Per the germline V gene, CDR1 is MNHEY and CDR2 is SVGEGT. The CDR3 coding sequence is TGTGCCAGCAGTTACGTCCGGGGAAGCTATGGCTACACCTTC. It codes for CASSYVRGSYGYTF.

This chain joins TRBV7-2 and TRBJ1-2, with TRBD1 matching 7 bases. This CDR3 contains 16 residues. Germline V gene data show CDR1 as SGHTA and CDR2 as FQGNSA. J gave up 0 bases and V 3 bases, and 7 bases lay outside the gene matches. The CDR3 nucleotides are TGTGCCAGCAGCTTGGGTTCCGGGACAGCTAACTATGGCTACACCTTC. Protein: CASSLGSGTANYGYTF.

Only a few counts were recorded for this clone. The V gene is TRBV28, the J gene TRBJ2-7; 7 bases are shared with TRBD1. Germline values: CDR1 MDHEN, CDR2 SYDVKM. Trimming at V came to 2 bases and at J to 1 base, leaving 5 bases not matched to a gene. The CDR3 loop spans 15 amino acids. CDR3 sequence: CASSLADRVSYEQYF. In DNA form, the CDR3 reads TGTGCCAGCAGTTTAGCCGACAGGGTATCCTACGAGCAGTACTTC.

The chain recombines TRBV5-1 with TRBJ2-5, with 7 bases aligning to TRBD2. Trimming took 0 bases from V and 4 from J; bases not matched to a gene: 12. Germline V gene data show CDR1 as SGHRS and CDR2 as YFSETQ. This CDR3 is built from 17 residues. In DNA, the CDR3 is TGCGCCAGCAGCTTGGCCGGGCGGGAGAAGGGCGGAGAGACCCAGTACTTC. This translates into CASSLAGREKGGETQYF. The variable domain in full, completed from reference TRBV5-1 and TRBJ2-5, reads KAGVTQTPRYLIKTRGQQVTLSCSPISGHRSVSWYQQTPGQGLQFLFEYFSETQRNKGNFPGRFSGRQFSNSRSEMNVSTLELGDSALYLCASSLAGREKGGETQYFGPGTRLLVL.